This is a list of T cell receptor beta chains from one sample in a study of brain metastases from non-small cell lung cancer. The repertoire was sequenced with immunoSEQ multiplex PCR; TCRdb's copy has only in-frame clones and lacks some. In the table there are a few thousand clones, approximately 80% of which are singletons. The sequencing sample was made of primary lung tumor tissue. These receptors all come from a donor at least 40 years old with non-small cell lung cancer. Both conserved end residues are part of each CDR3. D genes are given only for firm matches. Size values are once, few and many counts, or a class for expanded clones, and some rows have none.

TRBJ1-1	TRBV7-2	-	-	CASSLGALNTEAFF	TGTGCCAGCAGCTTAGGGGCCTTGAACACTGAAGCTTTCTTT
TRBJ2-1	TRBV6-2/TRBV6-3	-	-	CASSYSMISKGDNEQFF	TGTGCCAGCAGTTACTCTATGATTTCGAAGGGCGACAATGAGCAGTTCTTC
TRBJ2-7	TRBV19	-	-	CATMDSRGSVHEQYF	TGTGCCACAATGGATTCGCGAGGTTCCGTTCACGAGCAGTACTTC
TRBJ2-2	TRBV15	-	-	CATSRVLDTGELFF	TGTGCCACCAGCAGAGTTCTGGACACCGGGGAGCTGTTTTTT
TRBJ1-1	TRBV25-1	-	few	CASRGRGIGEAFF	TGTGCCAGCCGGGGGAGGGGGATCGGGGAGGCTTTCTTT
TRBJ1-2	TRBV13	TRBD1	-	CASSRQAGQGGGYTF	TGTGCCAGCAGCCGCCAAGCGGGACAGGGTGGTGGCTACACCTTC
TRBJ1-3	TRBV27	-	-	CASSSRSFGNTIYF	TGTGCCAGCAGTTCTCGGAGTTTTGGAAACACCATATATTTT
TRBJ2-3	TRBV15	-	-	CATSTPFRGGTDTQYF	TGTGCCACCAGCACACCGTTCAGGGGAGGCACAGATACGCAGTATTTT
TRBJ1-6	TRBV19	-	-	CASSIEVDSPLHF	TGTGCCAGTAGTATAGAGGTGGATTCACCCCTTCACTTT
TRBJ2-3	TRBV12-3/TRBV12-4	-	-	CASRDYTDTQYF	TGTGCCAGCAGGGACTACACAGATACGCAGTATTTT
TRBJ2-7	TRBV3-1/TRBV3-2	-	-	CASGGAREQYF	TGTGCCAGCGGTGGGGCACGGGAGCAGTACTTC
TRBJ1-2	TRBV6-5	-	-	CASGETAANYGYTF	TGTGCCAGCGGGGAAACAGCAGCTAACTATGGCTATACCTTC
TRBJ2-3	TRBV29-1	-	-	CSAARGTQYF	TGCAGCGCGGCGAGGGGTACGCAGTATTTT
TRBJ2-3	TRBV18	-	-	CASSPGLPGTDTQYF	TGTGCCAGCTCACCGGGACTCCCTGGGACAGATACGCAGTATTTT
TRBJ1-1	TRBV7-9	-	-	CASSLGGDTEAFF	TGTGCCAGCAGCTTAGGCGGGGATACTGAAGCTTTCTTT
TRBJ1-5	TRBV4-1	-	few	CASSPDETQPQHF	TGCGCCAGCAGCCCCGATGAAACCCAGCCCCAGCATTTT
TRBJ1-1	TRBV5-4	-	-	CASSLGPGTNTEAFF	TGTGCCAGCAGCTTGGGACCGGGGACCAACACTGAAGCTTTCTTT
TRBJ2-5	TRBV4-1	-	once	CASSQSWRFGRETQYF	TGCGCCAGCAGCCAAAGCTGGCGGTTCGGCCGAGAGACCCAGTACTTC
TRBJ2-1	TRBV9	TRBD2	-	CASSVDGGGAKNEQFF	TGTGCCAGCAGCGTAGACGGCGGGGGGGCCAAGAATGAGCAGTTCTTC
TRBJ2-3	TRBV7-6	TRBD1	-	CASSLRQGMADTQYF	TGTGCCAGCAGCTTAAGACAGGGGATGGCAGATACGCAGTATTTT
TRBJ1-6	TRBV19	-	-	CASRVTYNSPLHF	TGTGCCAGTAGGGTAACCTATAATTCACCCCTCCACTTT
TRBJ1-2	TRBV2	-	-	CASSAGPGYGYTF	TGTGCCAGCAGTGCGGGACCGGGCTATGGCTACACCTTC
TRBJ2-5	TRBV7-6	-	-	CASSLLFRGQETQYF	TGTGCCAGCAGCTTACTTTTCAGGGGCCAAGAGACCCAGTACTTC
TRBJ2-3	TRBV6-5	TRBD1	-	CASRYRDRATDTQYF	TGTGCCAGTAGGTACCGGGACAGGGCAACAGATACGCAGTATTTT
TRBJ1-4	TRBV19	-	-	CASSDGTATNEKLFF	TGTGCCAGTAGTGACGGGACGGCAACTAATGAAAAACTGTTTTTT
TRBJ1-2	TRBV19	-	few	CASSISGDYYGYTF	TGTGCCAGTAGTATAAGTGGGGACTACTATGGCTACACCTTC
TRBJ1-5	TRBV6-6	-	-	CASSYVDTNQPQHF	TGTGCCAGCAGTTACGTTGACACCAATCAGCCCCAGCATTTT
TRBJ1-1	TRBV6-2/TRBV6-3	-	-	CASSYSYEAFF	TGTGCCAGCAGTTACTCTTATGAAGCTTTCTTT
TRBJ2-4	TRBV5-6	-	-	CASSLLGGAKKYIQYF	TGTGCCAGCAGCTTATTAGGGGGGGCCAAAAAATACATTCAGTACTTC
TRBJ1-6	TRBV7-8	-	-	CASRLAGNSNSPLHF	TGTGCCAGCAGACTGGCAGGGAACTCCAATTCACCCCTCCACTTT
TRBJ1-1	TRBV4-2	TRBD1	-	CASSAIGTERTTEAFF	TGTGCCAGCAGCGCTATTGGGACAGAGCGGACCACTGAAGCTTTCTTT
TRBJ2-7	TRBV7-6	TRBD2	-	CASSPQGGASYEQYF	TGTGCCAGCAGCCCGCAGGGAGGGGCCTCCTACGAGCAGTACTTC
TRBJ2-5	TRBV29-1	-	-	CSVNDLVLETQYF	TGCAGCGTCAACGATCTAGTCTTAGAGACCCAGTACTTC